This TCR beta chain was observed in a study of regulatory T cells in long-lasting Graves disease. Notes on the study in general: A greater number of public clonotypes (fewer than 3,000) was shared by persistent patients than by new patients (roughly 880). Those with persistent Graves' had less TCR diversity than newly diagnosed patients.

This clonotype was counted between two and nine times. Antigen unknown. To make TCR beta libraries, researchers used iRepertoire HTBI primers and Arm-PCR of CDR3 regions. TCRdb used MiXCR to reprocess the multiplex PCR reads, holding one entry per CDR3 protein. The sample lists roughly 400,000 distinct CDR3 sequences; over 20% were seen once. Time point denoted: persistent/refractory GD, antithyroid drugs over 5 years with positive TRAb. The TCR library was made from RNA extracted from PBMCs. The material sequenced was peripheral blood mononuclear cells (PBMCs), taken when the disease was refractory, from a patient treated with antithyroid drugs. The source of this sequence is a female donor with Graves disease.

CDR3 in amino acids: CASRQAEDNEQFF. In nucleotides, the CDR3 is TGTGCCAGCAGACAAGCGGAGGACAATGAGCAGTTCTTC. The rearrangement links TRBV2 to TRBJ2-1, with a weak D call TRBD2 (5 bases). The CDR3 has 13 residues. From germline, CDR1 is SNHLY and CDR2 FYNNEI. The V gene lost 6 bases and the J gene lost 5 bases, with 11 bases spanning the gap.